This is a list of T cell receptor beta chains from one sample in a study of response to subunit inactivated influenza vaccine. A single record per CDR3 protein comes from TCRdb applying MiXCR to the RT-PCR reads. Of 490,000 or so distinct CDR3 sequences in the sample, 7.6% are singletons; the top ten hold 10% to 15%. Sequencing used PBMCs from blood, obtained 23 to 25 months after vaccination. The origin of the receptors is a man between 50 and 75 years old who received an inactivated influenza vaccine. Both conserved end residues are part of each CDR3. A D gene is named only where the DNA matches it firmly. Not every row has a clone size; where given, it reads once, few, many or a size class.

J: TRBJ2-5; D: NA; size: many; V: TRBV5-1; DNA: TGCGCCAGCAGCCCAGCTCCAGGGAAACAAGAGACCCAGTACTTC; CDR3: CASSPAPGKQETQYF
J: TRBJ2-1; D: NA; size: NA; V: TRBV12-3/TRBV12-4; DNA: TGTGCCAGCAGTTATTTCCTCAATGAGCAGTTCTTC; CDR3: CASSYFLNEQFF
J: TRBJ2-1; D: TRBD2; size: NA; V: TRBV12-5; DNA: TGTGCTAGTGGTTTGGTACTGGGGCCAGCGGGAGATCGGCTATCCAATGAGCAGTTCTTC; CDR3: CASGLVLGPAGDRLSNEQFF
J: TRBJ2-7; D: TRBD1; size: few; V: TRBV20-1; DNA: TGCAGTGCTAGAGCGACCGGGACAGGGTCGGGGGAGCAGTACTTC; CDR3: CSARATGTGSGEQYF
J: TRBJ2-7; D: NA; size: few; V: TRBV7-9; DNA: TGTGCCAGCAGCGCCCGTGGCTTTAGCGAGCAGTACTTC; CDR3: CASSARGFSEQYF
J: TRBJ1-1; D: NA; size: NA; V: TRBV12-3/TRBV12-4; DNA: TGTGCCAGCAGTTTCGGGCCCAGTAGAACTGAAGCTTTCTTT; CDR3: CASSFGPSRTEAFF
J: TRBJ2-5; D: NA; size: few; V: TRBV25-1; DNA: TGTGCCAGCAGTGAATTCGGGGCCCTTATGGGGGAGACCCAGTACTTC; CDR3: CASSEFGALMGETQYF
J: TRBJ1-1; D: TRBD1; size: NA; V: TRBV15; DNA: TGTGCCACCAGCAGGGGAGACCTCAGGGGGCGGACTGAAGCTTTCTTT; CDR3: CATSRGDLRGRTEAFF
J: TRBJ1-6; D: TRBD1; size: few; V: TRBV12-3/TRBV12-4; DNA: TGTGCCAGCAGTAGACAGGGGCTAAGTTCACCCCTCCACTTT; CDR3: CASSRQGLSSPLHF
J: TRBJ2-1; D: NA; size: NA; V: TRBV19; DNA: TGTGCCAGCACCGCTTGGGACAATGAGCAGTTCTTC; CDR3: CASTAWDNEQFF
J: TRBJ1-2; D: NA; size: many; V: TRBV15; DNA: TGTGCCACCAGCAGAGTTGCAGGCTCCTATGGCTACACCTTC; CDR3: CATSRVAGSYGYTF
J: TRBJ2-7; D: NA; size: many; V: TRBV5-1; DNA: TGCGCCAGCAGCTTGGGTTACAAGTACGAGCAGTACTTC; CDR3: CASSLGYKYEQYF
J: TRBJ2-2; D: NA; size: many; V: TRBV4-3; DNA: TGCGCCAGCAGCCAAGATTGGCCGAGACTCGGGGAGCTGTTTTTT; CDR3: CASSQDWPRLGELFF
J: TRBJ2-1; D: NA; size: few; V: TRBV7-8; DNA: TGTGCCAGCAGCGCCAGGGGGGGCTCCTACAATGAGCAGTTCTTC; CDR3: CASSARGGSYNEQFF
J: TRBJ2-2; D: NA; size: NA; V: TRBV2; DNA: TGTGCCAGCAGCCGAGGGGGTACGGTCACCGGGGAGCTGTTTTTT; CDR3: CASSRGGTVTGELFF
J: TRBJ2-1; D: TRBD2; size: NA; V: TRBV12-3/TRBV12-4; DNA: TGTGCCAGCAGTTTTCTAGCGGGGGGGCAGGGTGAGCAGTTCTTC; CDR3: CASSFLAGGQGEQFF
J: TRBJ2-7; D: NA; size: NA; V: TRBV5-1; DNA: TGCGCCAGCAGCAATACATACTACGAGCAGTACTTC; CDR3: CASSNTYYEQYF
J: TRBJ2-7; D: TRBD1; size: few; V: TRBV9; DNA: TGTGCCAGCAGCGTGATGGGAGGTGGAGGACAGGGCGAGCAGTACTTC; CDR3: CASSVMGGGGQGEQYF
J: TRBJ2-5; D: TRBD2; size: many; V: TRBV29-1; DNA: TGCAGCGTTGAAGATCGGACTAGTGGAGAGACCCAGTACTTC; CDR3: CSVEDRTSGETQYF
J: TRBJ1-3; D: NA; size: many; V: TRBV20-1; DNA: TGCAGTGCTAGAGATGTTGGGTCCGCTGGAAACACCATATATTTT; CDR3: CSARDVGSAGNTIYF
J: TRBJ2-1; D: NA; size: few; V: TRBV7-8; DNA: TGTGCCAGCAGCTTAGGGAGATATGAGCAGTTCTTC; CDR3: CASSLGRYEQFF
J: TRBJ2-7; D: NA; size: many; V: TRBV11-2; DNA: TGTGCCAGCAGCTTACAGGGCGGCTACGAGCAGTACTTC; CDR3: CASSLQGGYEQYF
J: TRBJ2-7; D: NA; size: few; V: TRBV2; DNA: TGTGCCAGCAGTGACGACTCCTACGAGCAGTACTTC; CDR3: CASSDDSYEQYF
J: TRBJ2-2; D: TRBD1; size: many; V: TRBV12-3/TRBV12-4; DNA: TGTGCCAGCAGTTCCGTTTTCGGGACAGGGGGCTCGACGAACACCGGGGAGCTGTTTTTT; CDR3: CASSSVFGTGGSTNTGELFF
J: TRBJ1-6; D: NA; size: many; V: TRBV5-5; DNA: TGTGCCAGCAGCTTGGTAGCGGGGCAGGGGAATTCACCCCTCCACTTT; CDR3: CASSLVAGQGNSPLHF
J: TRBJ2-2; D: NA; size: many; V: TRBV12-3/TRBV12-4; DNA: TGTGCCAGCAGTTTCCGGGCGGGAGGGGAGCTGTTTTTT; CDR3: CASSFRAGGELFF
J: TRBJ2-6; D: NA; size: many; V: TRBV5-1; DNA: TGCGCCAGCAGCTTGGATGGCAGGGGAAACGAAAACGTCCTGACTTTC; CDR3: CASSLDGRGNENVLTF
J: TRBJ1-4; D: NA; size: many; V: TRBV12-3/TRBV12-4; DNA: TGTGCCAGCAGCTTCTCGGGGGGGCTGGTCGGTATGTTTTTT; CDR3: CASSFSGGLVGMFF
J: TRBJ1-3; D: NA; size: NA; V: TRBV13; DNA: TGTGCCAGCAGCCTGGACGGGGCCAGGGACACCATATATTTT; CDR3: CASSLDGARDTIYF
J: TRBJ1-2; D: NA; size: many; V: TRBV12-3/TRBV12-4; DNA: TGTGCCAGCAGTTTTTTACGGAGCTATGGCTACACCTTC; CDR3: CASSFLRSYGYTF
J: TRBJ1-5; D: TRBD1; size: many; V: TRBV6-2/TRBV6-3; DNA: TGTGCCAGCAGTTACGCCCGGAAGACAGGGTTCGCCCCTAATCAGCCCCAGCATTTT; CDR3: CASSYARKTGFAPNQPQHF
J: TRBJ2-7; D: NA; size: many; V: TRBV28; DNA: TGTGCCAGCAGTTTGGGCAGGACAAACTACGAGCAGTACTTC; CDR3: CASSLGRTNYEQYF
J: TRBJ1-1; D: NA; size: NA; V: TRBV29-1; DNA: TGCAGCGTTGCCACAGGGTACACTGAAGCTTTCTTT; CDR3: CSVATGYTEAFF
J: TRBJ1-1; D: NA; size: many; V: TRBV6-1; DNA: TGTGCCAGCAGATGGGGACGGAACACTGAAGCTTTCTTT; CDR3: CASRWGRNTEAFF
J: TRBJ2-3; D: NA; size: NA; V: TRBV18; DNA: TGTGCCAGCTCACCGGTCAGGCGCCGGAAAAACACAGATACGCAGTATTTT; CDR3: CASSPVRRRKNTDTQYF
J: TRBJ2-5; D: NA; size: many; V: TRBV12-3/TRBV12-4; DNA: TGTGCCAGCAGTTCCGGGTCGACGATGGAGACCCAGTACTTC; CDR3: CASSSGSTMETQYF
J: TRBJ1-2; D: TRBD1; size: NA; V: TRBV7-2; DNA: TGTGCCAGCAGCTGGGACAGCCTGGATGGCTACACCTTC; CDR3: CASSWDSLDGYTF
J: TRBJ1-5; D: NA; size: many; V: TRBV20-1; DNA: TGCAGTGCTAGAGGATCCGCTAGGTCTCCCCAGCATTTT; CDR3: CSARGSARSPQHF
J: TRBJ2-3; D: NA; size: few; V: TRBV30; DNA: TGTGCCTGGCCCCCCTGGAATACGCAGTATTTT; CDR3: CAWPPWNTQYF
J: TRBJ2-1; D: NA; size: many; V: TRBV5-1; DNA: TGCGCCAGCAGCTGGGAAGCGGACAGCAATGAGCAGTTCTTC; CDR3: CASSWEADSNEQFF
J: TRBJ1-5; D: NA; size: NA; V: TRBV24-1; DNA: TGTGCCACCAGTGATGCGGCTAAACAGCCCCAGCATTTT; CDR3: CATSDAAKQPQHF
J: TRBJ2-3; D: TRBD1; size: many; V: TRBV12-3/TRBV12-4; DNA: TGTGCCAGCAGCCCGGACAGGGGGATGACAGATACGCAGTATTTT; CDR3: CASSPDRGMTDTQYF
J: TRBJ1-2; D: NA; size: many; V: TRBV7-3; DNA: TGTGCCAGCAGCTCGGGACCTATGGCAGGAGATTATGGCTACACCTTC; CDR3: CASSSGPMAGDYGYTF
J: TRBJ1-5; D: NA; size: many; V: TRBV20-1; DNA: TGCAGTGCTAGTCTCAGCTTCAATCAGCCCCAGCATTTT; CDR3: CSASLSFNQPQHF
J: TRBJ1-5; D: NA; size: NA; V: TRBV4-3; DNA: TGCGCCAGCAGCCAAGCCACAGGGCCCAATCAGCCCCAGCATTTT; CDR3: CASSQATGPNQPQHF
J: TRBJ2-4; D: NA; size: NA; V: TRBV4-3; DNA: TGCGCCAGCAGCCAAGATTTGACTCAAGGGAACATTCAGTACTTC; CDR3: CASSQDLTQGNIQYF
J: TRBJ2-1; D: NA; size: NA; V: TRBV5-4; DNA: TGTGCCAGCAGCTTGGTAAGCGCTCATGAGCAGTTCTTC; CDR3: CASSLVSAHEQFF
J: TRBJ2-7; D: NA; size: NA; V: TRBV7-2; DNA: TGTGCCAGCAGCTACCCGGGACCGACGTGGGAGCAGTACTTC; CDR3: CASSYPGPTWEQYF
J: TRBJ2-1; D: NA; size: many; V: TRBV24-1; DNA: TGTGCCACCACCACCGTCGGGGGTGATGAGCAGTTCTTC; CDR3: CATTTVGGDEQFF
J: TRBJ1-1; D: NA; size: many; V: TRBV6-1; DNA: TGTGCCAGCAGTGAAGCCCACGGCCTAACTGAAGCTTTCTTT; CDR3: CASSEAHGLTEAFF
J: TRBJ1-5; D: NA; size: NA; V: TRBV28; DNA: TGTGCCAGCACCCTAGGGGGTAATACCTATCAGCCCCAGCATTTT; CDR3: CASTLGGNTYQPQHF
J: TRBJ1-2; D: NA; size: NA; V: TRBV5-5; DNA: TGTGCCAGCAGGTCGGACAGCTATGGCTACACCTTC; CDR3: CASRSDSYGYTF
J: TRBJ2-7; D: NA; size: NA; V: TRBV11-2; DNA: TGTGCCAGCAGCGAGGGGACCACCTACGAGCAGTACTTC; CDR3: CASSEGTTYEQYF
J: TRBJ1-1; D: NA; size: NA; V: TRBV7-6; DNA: TGTGCCAGCAGCTTAGGACAGGCTGAAGCTTTCTTT; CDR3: CASSLGQAEAFF
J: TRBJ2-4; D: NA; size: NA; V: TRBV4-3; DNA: TGCGCCAGCAGCCAAGAGTATCCCGGCAAAAACATTCAGTACTTC; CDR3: CASSQEYPGKNIQYF